Shown below are 26 T cell receptor beta chains from a single sample sequenced in a study of spatial heterogeneity in lung cancer. Time point: blood at routine non-recurrence follow-up after resection. Extraction of whole RNA from tumor, nontumor lung or frozen PBMC preceded unsorted sequencing. One entry per CDR3 protein results from TCRdb running MiXCR on the 5' RACE reads. The table lists around 120,000 distinct CDR3 sequences, 12% of them singletons. Sequencing used PBMCs, obtained at follow-up. The receptors were gathered from a male donor with early-stage non-small cell lung cancer.

This clonotype was found a few times. The chain links TRBV4-1 to TRBJ2-7; D unresolved. Trimming took off 3 bases at V and 2 bases at J, with 11 bases between the two ends. Germline V lookup: CDR1 MGHRA, CDR2 YSYEKL. The CDR3 loop spans 14 amino acids. CDR3 protein: CASSQPDTPYEQYF. The CDR3 region has the DNA TGCGCCAGCAGCCAGCCAGACACCCCCTACGAGCAGTACTTC.

This clonotype has more than one count but fewer than ten. The genes are TRBV4-1 and TRBJ1-5; TRBD1 matches 7 bases. This CDR3 region has 16 residues. V was clipped by 2 bases and J by 3 bases; unmatched bases: 7. The germline V gene has CDR1 MGHRA and CDR2 YSYEKL. CDR3 residues: CASSQIGTANNQPQHF. CDR3 in DNA: TGCGCCAGCAGCCAAATCGGGACAGCCAACAATCAGCCCCAGCATTTT.

This chain uses TRBV7-9 with TRBJ1-3; a possible D gene is TRBD1 (6 bases). V was cut by 6 bases and J by 0 bases, with 12 bases left in between. CDR1 SEHNR and CDR2 FQNEAQ come from the germline V gene (reference sequence). This CDR3 has 15 amino acids. The CDR3 DNA follows: TGTGCCAGCAGTACCCCAGGGGTCTCTGGAAACACCATATATTTT. The encoded protein is CASSTPGVSGNTIYF.

This clonotype has just a few counts. V gene TRBV5-1 combines with J gene TRBJ2-5, with D hard to call. The CDR3 is 13 amino acids. Per germline, CDR1 SGHRS and CDR2 YFSETQ. With 0 bases removed from V and 4 bases from J, the gap between germline ends came to 7 bases. The CDR3 nucleotides are TGCGCCAGCAGCTTGGGGCCGGGAGAGACCCAGTACTTC. Residues: CASSLGPGETQYF.

This clonotype appeared a few times. At one end, the junction sequence differs from germline, possibly due to a read error. This chain connects TRBV15 to TRBJ2-3, with unresolved D. The CDR3 runs 12 residues. The germline V gene has CDR1 LNHNV and CDR2 YYDKDF (reference sequence). DNA for the CDR3: TGTGCCACCAGCCACGATACGCAGTATTGGGATTTT. This translates into CATSHDTQYWDF.

This clonotype was detected a few times. The J gene is TRBJ1-5, the V gene TRBV6-6; perhaps TRBD1 as D (6 bases). Trimming took 6 bases from V and 0 from J, leaving 12 bases between them. The CDR3 sequence is 15 residues long. Germline V gene sequence: CDR1 MNHNY, CDR2 SVGAGI (reference sequence). The CDR3 spells CASRLRGSSNQPQHF. The CDR3 DNA sequence: TGTGCCAGCAGACTCAGGGGATCTAGCAATCAGCCCCAGCATTTT.

This clonotype was found many times. The CDR3 reads CASGIQGQGFYEQYF. For the CDR3, the DNA is TGTGCCAGCGGGATACAGGGACAGGGGTTTTACGAGCAGTACTTC. The rearrangement joins TRBV7-9 to TRBJ2-7, with 10 bases that match TRBD1. The CDR3 spans 15 residues. CDR1 and CDR2 (germline): SEHNR, FQNEAQ (reference sequence). V was pared by 8 bases and J by 4 bases, with 11 bases of the junction left unmatched.

This clonotype has ten or more counts. The rearrangement uses TRBV5-1 and TRBJ2-7; unclear D gene. The CDR3 extends over 12 amino acids. V shed 4 bases and J shed 5 bases, with 10 bases lying between them. Germline CDR1 reads SGHRS; CDR2 reads YFSETQ. The CDR3 sequence is CASSRGVDEQYF. The DNA of the CDR3 is TGCGCCAGCAGCCGAGGCGTAGACGAGCAGTACTTC.

This clonotype was detected ten times or more. The V and J genes are TRBV20-1 and TRBJ2-7; no clear D. The CDR3 length is 14 residues. Germline values: CDR1 DFQATT, CDR2 SNEGSKA (reference sequence). Between the trimmed V and J ends, which lost 1 base and 3 bases, there was a span of 13 bases. CDR3 region: CSARVPTGLYEQYF. In DNA, the CDR3 is TGCAGTGCTAGAGTGCCCACTGGCCTCTACGAGCAGTACTTC.

The genes are TRBV19 and TRBJ2-5, with D maybe TRBD2 (5 bases). The CDR3 runs 15 residues. V was trimmed by 6 bases and J by 2 bases, leaving 16 bases between them. The germline gives CDR1 LNHDA, CDR2 SQIVND (reference sequence). DNA for the CDR3: TGTGCCAGTAGCCGATCCGGAAGGAGGCAAGAGACCCAGTACTTC. This codes for CASSRSGRRQETQYF.

V and J are TRBV7-8 and TRBJ2-5; D perhaps matches TRBD2 (7 bases). The V gene lost 0 bases and the J gene lost 7 bases, with 21 bases spanning the gap. CDR1 and CDR2 from the germline V gene are SGHVS and FQNEAQ. The CDR3 runs to 17 residues. The CDR3 sequence: CASSLASAGASLGTQYF. CDR3 coding DNA: TGTGCCAGCAGCTTAGCATCTGCGGGGGCCTCCCTAGGGACCCAGTACTTC.

This clonotype has a count of ten or more. CDR3 sequence (DNA): TGTGCCAGCTCACCAAATACACCTACGAACACTGAAGCTTTCTTT. It translates to CASSPNTPTNTEAFF. This chain uses TRBV18 with TRBJ1-1; no firm D call. The CDR3 loop spans 15 amino acids. V lost 2 bases, J lost 1 base, and 11 bases lay in between. Germline CDR1 reads KGHSH; CDR2 reads LQKENI.

This clonotype was counted at least ten times. The rearrangement joins TRBV11-2 to TRBJ1-2; weak D call: TRBD1 (5 bases). V was cut by 4 bases and J by 4 bases, with 13 bases left in between. CDR1 is SGHAT, CDR2 FQNNGV, per germline. CDR3 length equals 14 residues. The CDR3 here is CASSSQTGGYGYTF. In DNA form, the CDR3 reads TGTGCCAGCAGCTCGCAAACAGGTGGCTATGGCTACACCTTC.

This chain connects TRBV9 to TRBJ2-2, with D maybe TRBD1 (6 bases). The CDR3 is 17 residues long. Germline V CDR1 and CDR2: SGDLS, YYNGEE. Trimming stripped 1 base from V and 0 bases from J, with 13 bases between. CDR3 coding DNA: TGTGCCAGCAGCGTACGAGGGGACACCTCGAACACCGGGGAGCTGTTTTTT. This encodes CASSVRGDTSNTGELFF. Variable domain in full (rest from reference TRBV9 and TRBJ2-2): DSGVTQTPKHLITATGQRVTLRCSPRSGDLSVYWYQQSLDQGLQFLIQYYNGEERAKGNILERFSAQQFPDLHSELNLSSLELGDSALYFCASSVRGDTSNTGELFFGEGSRLTVL.

The sample holds a few counts of this clonotype. J is TRBJ1-5 and V is TRBV11-2; a weak D match, TRBD1 (6 bases). The CDR3 contains 17 residues. Trimming removed 5 bases at V and 5 bases at J, with 22 bases between. Per the germline V gene, CDR1 is SGHAT and CDR2 is FQNNGV. CDR3 DNA: TGTGCCAGCAGCCCGGGACAATCTCCCAATTGGGATCAGCCCCAGCATTTT. Translated, it gives CASSPGQSPNWDQPQHF.

The table lists this clonotype with a few counts. This chain connects TRBV15 to TRBJ2-7; D uncertain. The CDR3 spans 14 residues. The germline V gene encodes CDR1 LNHNV and CDR2 YYDKDF (reference sequence). The V end lost 1 base, the J end lost 3 bases, and 10 bases lay between the germline ends. Here the CDR3 reads CATSRASSFYEQYF. As DNA, the CDR3 is TGTGCCACCAGCAGAGCCAGCAGTTTCTACGAGCAGTACTTC.

This chain links TRBV28 with TRBJ1-2, with 7 bases matching TRBD1. Germline CDR1 reads MDHEN; CDR2 reads SYDVKM. This CDR3 comprises 14 residues. The junction had 6 bases not matched to a gene; V was cut back by 4 bases and J by 4 bases. The CDR3, as DNA: TGTGCCAGCAGTTCTCCGACAGGGCTCTATGGCTACACCTTC. Translation gives CASSSPTGLYGYTF.

A few counts support this clonotype. This chain joins TRBV6-6 and TRBJ2-1, with TRBD1 identical over 7 bases. CDR1 MNHNY and CDR2 SVGAGI come from the germline V gene (reference sequence). With 2 bases clipped from V and 8 bases from J, the junction kept 6 bases outside the gene matches. The CDR3 covers 14 residues. Written as DNA, the CDR3 is TGTGCCAGCAGTTACGTGACAGGGTCCGATGAGCAGTTCTTC. Translation gives CASSYVTGSDEQFF.

The V call is TRBV28, the J call TRBJ2-2, with 7 bases that match TRBD1. V shed 5 bases, J shed 0 bases, and the junction held 9 bases outside the gene matches. This CDR3 has 17 amino acids. The germline V gene encodes CDR1 MDHEN and CDR2 SYDVKM. The chain's CDR3 is CASSPSPGQANTGELFF. In DNA, the CDR3 is TGTGCCAGCAGTCCATCGCCCGGACAGGCGAACACCGGGGAGCTGTTTTTT.

This clonotype has at least ten counts. V gene TRBV7-3 combines with J gene TRBJ1-1; D ambiguous. This CDR3 contains 14 residues. Germline CDR1 is SGHTA and CDR2 is FQGTGA. Trimming removed 1 base from V and 7 bases from J, with 13 bases in between. CDR3 region: CASSLNPGKGEAFF. For the CDR3, the DNA is TGTGCCAGCAGCTTAAATCCGGGAAAGGGTGAAGCTTTCTTT.

This clonotype was detected many times. V and J are TRBV29-1 and TRBJ2-4; 11 bases are shared with TRBD2. Trimming cost V 5 bases and J 15 bases; bases outside gene matches: 9. The CDR3 loop spans 12 amino acids. Germline V lookup: CDR1 SQVTM, CDR2 ANQGSEA. The CDR3 coding sequence is TGCAGCGTTCTAGGACTAGCGGGTTTTTCGTACTTC. Amino acid sequence: CSVLGLAGFSYF.

This clonotype was picked up many times. This chain links TRBV5-8 with TRBJ2-5, with TRBD2 matching over 9 bases. Per the germline V gene, CDR1 is SGHTS and CDR2 is YDEGEE. The junction had 8 bases not matched to a gene; V was cut back by 0 bases and J by 5 bases. CDR3 length: 16 amino acids. The CDR3 DNA follows: TGTGCCAGCAGCTTGGCCGTGCGGGGGGGCCGGGAGACCCAGTACTTC. It codes for CASSLAVRGGRETQYF.

This clonotype was observed many times. The gene calls are TRBV29-1 and TRBJ2-3, with unresolved D. Trimming cost V 1 base and J 5 bases, with 7 bases left between them. This CDR3 region has 12 residues. Germline V gene lookup returns CDR1 SQVTM and CDR2 ANQGSEA. As DNA, the CDR3 is TGCAGCGTTGAAGCCGCCCGAGATACGCAGTATTTT. Amino acid sequence: CSVEAARDTQYF.

This clonotype has only a few counts. V is TRBV7-3 and J is TRBJ2-5; 8 positions agree with TRBD2. Trimming took 2 bases from V and 2 from J; bases not matched to a gene: 4. Germline V gives CDR1 SGHTA, CDR2 FQGTGA. The CDR3 is 15 amino acids. CDR3 region: CASSLAGGWQETQYF. As DNA, the CDR3 is TGTGCCAGCAGCTTAGCGGGGGGATGGCAAGAGACCCAGTACTTC.

This sequence joins TRBV5-1 and TRBJ1-4, with D hard to call. Trimming cost V 4 bases and J 8 bases, with 18 bases left between them. The CDR3 consists of 15 residues. CDR1 and CDR2 (germline): SGHRS, YFSETQ. CDR3 nucleotide sequence: TGCGCCAGCAGCCCGGACTGGGCGGAAGGGGAAAAACTGTTTTTT. Translated, it gives CASSPDWAEGEKLFF.

This clonotype was counted at least ten times. The chain combines TRBV29-1 with TRBJ1-3; D remains ambiguous. CDR1 SQVTM and CDR2 ANQGSEA come from the germline V gene. The V and J ends lost 6 bases and 1 base respectively, with 7 bases between them. This CDR3 has 12 amino acids. CDR3 coding DNA: TGCAGCGTAGGGAAATCTGGAAACACCATATATTTT. The encoded protein is CSVGKSGNTIYF. Using reference TRBV29-1 and TRBJ1-3 for the parts outside the CDR3, the full variable domain is SAVISQKPSRDICQRGTSLTIQCQVDSQVTMMFWYRQQPGQSLTLIATANQGSEATYESGFVIDKFPISRPNLTFSTLTVSNMSPEDSSIYLCSVGKSGNTIYFGEGSWLTVV.